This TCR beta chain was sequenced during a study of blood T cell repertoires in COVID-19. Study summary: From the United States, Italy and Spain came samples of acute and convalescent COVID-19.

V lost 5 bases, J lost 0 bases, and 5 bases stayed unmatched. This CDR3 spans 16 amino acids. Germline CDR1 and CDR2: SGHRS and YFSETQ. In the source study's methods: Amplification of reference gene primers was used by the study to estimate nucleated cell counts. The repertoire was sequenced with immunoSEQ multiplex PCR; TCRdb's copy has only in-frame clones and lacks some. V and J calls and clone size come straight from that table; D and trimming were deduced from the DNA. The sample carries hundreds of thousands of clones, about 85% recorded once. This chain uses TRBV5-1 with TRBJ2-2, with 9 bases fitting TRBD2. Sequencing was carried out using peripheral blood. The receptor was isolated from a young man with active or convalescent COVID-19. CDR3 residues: CASRLREGANTGELFF. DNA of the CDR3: TGCGCCAGCAGGCTGCGGGAGGGGGCGAACACCGGGGAGCTGTTTTTT. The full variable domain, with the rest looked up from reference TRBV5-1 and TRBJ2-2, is KAGVTQTPRYLIKTRGQQVTLSCSPISGHRSVSWYQQTPGQGLQFLFEYFSETQRNKGNFPGRFSGRQFSNSRSEMNVSTLELGDSALYLCASRLREGANTGELFFGEGSRLTVL.